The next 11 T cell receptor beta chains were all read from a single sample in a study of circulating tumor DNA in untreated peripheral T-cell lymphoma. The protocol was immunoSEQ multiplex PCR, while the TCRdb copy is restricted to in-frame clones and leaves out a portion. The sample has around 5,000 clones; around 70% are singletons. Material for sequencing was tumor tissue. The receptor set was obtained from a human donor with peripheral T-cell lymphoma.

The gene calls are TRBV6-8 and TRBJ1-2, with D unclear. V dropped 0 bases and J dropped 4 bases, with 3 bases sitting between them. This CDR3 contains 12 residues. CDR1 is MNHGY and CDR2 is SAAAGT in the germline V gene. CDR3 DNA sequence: TGTGCCAGCAGTTACTCCAGCTATGGCTACACCTTC. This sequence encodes CASSYSSYGYTF.

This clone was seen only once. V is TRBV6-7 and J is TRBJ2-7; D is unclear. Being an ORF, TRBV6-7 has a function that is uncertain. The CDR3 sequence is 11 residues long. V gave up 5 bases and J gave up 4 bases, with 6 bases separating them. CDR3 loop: CASSPLYEQYF. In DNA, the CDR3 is TGTGCCAGCAGTCCCCTGTACGAGCAGTACTTC.

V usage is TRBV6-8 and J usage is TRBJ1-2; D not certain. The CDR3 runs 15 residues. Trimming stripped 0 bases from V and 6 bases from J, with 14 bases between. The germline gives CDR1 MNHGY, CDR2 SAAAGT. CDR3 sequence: CASSYSKGGPNGYTF. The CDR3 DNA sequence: TGTGCCAGCAGTTACTCGAAGGGTGGGCCCAATGGCTACACCTTC.

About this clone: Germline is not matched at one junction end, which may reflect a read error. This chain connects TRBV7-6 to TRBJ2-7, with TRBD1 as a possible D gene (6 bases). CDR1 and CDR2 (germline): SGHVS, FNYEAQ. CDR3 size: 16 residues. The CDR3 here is CARSLNYRDPGYEQYF. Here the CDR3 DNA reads TGTGCCAGAAGCTTGAACTACAGGGACCCGGGCTACGAGCAGTACTTC.

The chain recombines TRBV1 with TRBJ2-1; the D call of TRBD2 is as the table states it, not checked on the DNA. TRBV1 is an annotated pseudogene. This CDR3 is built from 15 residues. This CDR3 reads CASSDTSGSYNEQFF. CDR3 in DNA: TGCGCCAGCAGCGATACTAGCGGGAGTTACAATGAGCAGTTCTTC.

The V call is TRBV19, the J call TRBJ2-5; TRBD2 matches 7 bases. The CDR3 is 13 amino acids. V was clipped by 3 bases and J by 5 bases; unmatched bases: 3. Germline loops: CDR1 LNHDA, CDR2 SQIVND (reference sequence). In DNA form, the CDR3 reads TGTGCCAGTAGTATGCGGGAGCGGGAGACCCAGTACTTC. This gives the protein CASSMRERETQYF.

CDR3 nucleotides: TGTGCCAGCAGTTTAGCTAGCGGAAACTCTGGGGCCAACGTCCTGACTTTC. Encoded protein: CASSLASGNSGANVLTF. The chain uses TRBV28 and TRBJ2-6; the match to TRBD2 covers 7 bases. CDR3 length: 17 amino acids. The V gene end was trimmed by 2 bases and the J gene end by 0 bases; junction bases not matched to a gene: 4. Germline values: CDR1 MDHEN, CDR2 SYDVKM.

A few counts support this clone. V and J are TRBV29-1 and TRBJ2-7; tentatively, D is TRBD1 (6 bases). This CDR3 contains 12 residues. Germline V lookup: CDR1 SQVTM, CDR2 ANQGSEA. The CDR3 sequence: CRPYRVNSEQYF. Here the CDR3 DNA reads TGCAGACCATACAGGGTAAACAGCGAGCAGTACTTC.

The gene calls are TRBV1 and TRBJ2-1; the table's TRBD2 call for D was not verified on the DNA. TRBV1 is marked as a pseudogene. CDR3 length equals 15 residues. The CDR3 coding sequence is TGCGCCAGCAGCTCTACCCTATACTCCTACAATGAGCAGTTCTTC. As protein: CASSSTLYSYNEQFF.

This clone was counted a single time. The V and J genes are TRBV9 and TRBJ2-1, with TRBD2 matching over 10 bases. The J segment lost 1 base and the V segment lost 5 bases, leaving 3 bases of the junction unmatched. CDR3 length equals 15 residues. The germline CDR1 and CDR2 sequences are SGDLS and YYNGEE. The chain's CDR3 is CASSEREGSYNEQFF. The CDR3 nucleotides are TGTGCCAGCAGTGAGCGGGAGGGGTCCTACAATGAGCAGTTCTTC.

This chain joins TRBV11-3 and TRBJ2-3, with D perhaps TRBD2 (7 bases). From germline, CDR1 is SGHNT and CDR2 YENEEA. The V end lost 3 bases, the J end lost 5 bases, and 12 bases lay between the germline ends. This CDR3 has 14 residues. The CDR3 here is CASSLGGLGDTQYF. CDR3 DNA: TGTGCCAGCAGCTTGGGGGGGCTAGGAGATACGCAGTATTTT. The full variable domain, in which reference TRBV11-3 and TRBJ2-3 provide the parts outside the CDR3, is EAGVVQSPRYKIIEKKQPVAFWCNPISGHNTLYWYLQNLGQGPELLIRYENEEAVDDSQLPKDRFSAERLKGVDSTLKIQPAELGDSAVYLCASSLGGLGDTQYFGPGTRLTVL.